This TCR beta chain was identified during a study of T cell changes during pregnancy in multiple sclerosis. The V gene end was trimmed by 3 bases and the J gene end by 5 bases; junction bases not matched to a gene: 5. The CDR3 runs 14 residues. CDR1 and CDR2 (germline): MDHEN, SYDVKM. Clones were read by immunoSEQ multiplex PCR, and TCRdb kept only the in-frame ones, dropping some. In the table there are about 70,000 clones, around nine tenths of which are singletons. This sample comprised peripheral blood, obtained in the second trimester of pregnancy. The chain combines TRBV28 with TRBJ1-2; TRBD1 agrees at 8 bases. The source is a female donor in good health, enrolled as a control in a pregnancy study. Here the CDR3 reads CASSFSGQGYGYTF. DNA of the CDR3: TGTGCCAGCAGTTTTTCCGGACAGGGATATGGCTACACCTTC.